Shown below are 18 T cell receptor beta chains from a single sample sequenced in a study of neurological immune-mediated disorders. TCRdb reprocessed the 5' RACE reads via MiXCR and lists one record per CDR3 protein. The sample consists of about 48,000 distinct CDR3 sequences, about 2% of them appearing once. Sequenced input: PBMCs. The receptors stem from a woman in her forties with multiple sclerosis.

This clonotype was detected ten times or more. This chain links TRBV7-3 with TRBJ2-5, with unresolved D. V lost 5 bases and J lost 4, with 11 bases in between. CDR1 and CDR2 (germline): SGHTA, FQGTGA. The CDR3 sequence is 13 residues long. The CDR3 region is CASSASGLETQYF. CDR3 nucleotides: TGTGCCAGCAGCGCAAGTGGTTTAGAGACCCAGTACTTC.

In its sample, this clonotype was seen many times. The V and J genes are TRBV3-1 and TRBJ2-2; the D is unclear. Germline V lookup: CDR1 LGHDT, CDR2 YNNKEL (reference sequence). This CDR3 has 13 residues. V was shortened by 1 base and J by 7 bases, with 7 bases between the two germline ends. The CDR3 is CASSQVHVGELFF. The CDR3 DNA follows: TGTGCCAGCAGCCAAGTTCACGTCGGGGAGCTGTTTTTT.

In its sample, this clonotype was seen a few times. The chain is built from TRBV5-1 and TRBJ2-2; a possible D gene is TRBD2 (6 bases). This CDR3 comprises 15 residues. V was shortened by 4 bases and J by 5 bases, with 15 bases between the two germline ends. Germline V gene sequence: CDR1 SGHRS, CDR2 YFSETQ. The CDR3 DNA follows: TGCGCCAGCAGCCAAGGGACCGCGGGGACCGGGGAGCTGTTTTTT. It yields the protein CASSQGTAGTGELFF.

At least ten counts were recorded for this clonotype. Here the CDR3 reads CASSFGHRANEQFF. In DNA, the CDR3 is TGTGCCAGCAGCTTCGGACACAGGGCCAATGAGCAGTTCTTC. V usage is TRBV5-5 and J usage is TRBJ2-1, with D perhaps TRBD1 (6 bases). The CDR3 runs to 14 residues. Per the germline V gene, CDR1 is SGHKS and CDR2 is YYEKEE (reference sequence). V was cut by 2 bases and J by 6 bases, with 12 bases left in between. Full variable domain (rest looked up from reference TRBV5-5 and TRBJ2-1): DAGVTQSPTHLIKTRGQQVTLRCSPISGHKSVSWYQQVLGQGPQFIFQYYEKEERGRGNFPDRFSARQFPNYSSELNVNALLLGDSALYLCASSFGHRANEQFFGPGTRLTVL.

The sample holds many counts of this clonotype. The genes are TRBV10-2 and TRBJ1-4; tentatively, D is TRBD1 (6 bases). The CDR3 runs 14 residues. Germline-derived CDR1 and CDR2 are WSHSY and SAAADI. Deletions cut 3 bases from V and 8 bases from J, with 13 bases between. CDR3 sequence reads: CASSDPNQGEKLFF. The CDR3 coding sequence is TGCGCCAGCAGTGACCCAAACCAGGGGGAAAAACTGTTTTTT.

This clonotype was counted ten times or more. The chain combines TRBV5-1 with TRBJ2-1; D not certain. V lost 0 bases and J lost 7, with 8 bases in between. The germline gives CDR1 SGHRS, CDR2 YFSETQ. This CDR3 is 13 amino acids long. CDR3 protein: CASSLGVENEQFF. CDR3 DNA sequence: TGCGCCAGCAGCTTGGGGGTCGAGAATGAGCAGTTCTTC.

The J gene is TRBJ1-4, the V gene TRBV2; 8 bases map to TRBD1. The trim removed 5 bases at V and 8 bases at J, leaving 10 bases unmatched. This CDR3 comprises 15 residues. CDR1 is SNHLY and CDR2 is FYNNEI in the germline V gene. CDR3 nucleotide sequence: TGTGCCAGCAGTCGTACCTGGACAGGGAACGAAAAACTGTTTTTT. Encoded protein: CASSRTWTGNEKLFF.

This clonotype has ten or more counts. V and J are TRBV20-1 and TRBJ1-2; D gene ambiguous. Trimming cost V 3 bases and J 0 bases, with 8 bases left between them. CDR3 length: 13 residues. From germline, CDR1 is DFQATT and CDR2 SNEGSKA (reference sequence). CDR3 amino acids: CSAREGTNYGYTF. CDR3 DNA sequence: TGCAGTGCTAGGGAGGGAACTAACTATGGCTACACCTTC.

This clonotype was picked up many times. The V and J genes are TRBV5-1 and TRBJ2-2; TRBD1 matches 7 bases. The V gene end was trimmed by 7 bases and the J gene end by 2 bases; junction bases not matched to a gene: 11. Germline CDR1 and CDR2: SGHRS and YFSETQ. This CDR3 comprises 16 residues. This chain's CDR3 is CASGFSGTDNTGELFF. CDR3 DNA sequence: TGCGCCAGCGGATTCTCCGGGACAGACAACACCGGGGAGCTGTTTTTT.

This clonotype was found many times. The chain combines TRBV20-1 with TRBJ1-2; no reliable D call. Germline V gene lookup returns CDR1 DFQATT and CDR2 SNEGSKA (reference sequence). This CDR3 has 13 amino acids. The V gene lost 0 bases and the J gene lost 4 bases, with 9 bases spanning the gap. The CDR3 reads CSARDPGFYGYTF. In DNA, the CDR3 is TGCAGTGCTAGAGATCCAGGATTCTATGGCTACACCTTC.

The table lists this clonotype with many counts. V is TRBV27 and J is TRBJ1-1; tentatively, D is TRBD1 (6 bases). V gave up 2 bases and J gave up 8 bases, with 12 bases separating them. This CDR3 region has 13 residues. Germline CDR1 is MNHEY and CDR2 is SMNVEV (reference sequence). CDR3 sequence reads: CASSLHRQAEAFF. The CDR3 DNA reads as TGTGCCAGCAGTTTACACCGACAGGCCGAAGCTTTCTTT.

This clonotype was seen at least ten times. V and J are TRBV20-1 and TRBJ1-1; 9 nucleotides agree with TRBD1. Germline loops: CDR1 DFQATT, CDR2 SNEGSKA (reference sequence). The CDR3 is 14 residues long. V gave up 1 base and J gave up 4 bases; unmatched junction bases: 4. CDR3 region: CSARGDRGATEAFF. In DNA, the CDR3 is TGCAGTGCTAGAGGCGACAGGGGGGCCACTGAAGCTTTCTTT.

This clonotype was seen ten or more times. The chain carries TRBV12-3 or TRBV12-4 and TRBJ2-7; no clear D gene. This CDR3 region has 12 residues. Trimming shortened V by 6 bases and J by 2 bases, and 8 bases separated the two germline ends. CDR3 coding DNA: TGTGCCAGCAGCAAGGGAACCTACGAGCAGTACTTC. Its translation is CASSKGTYEQYF.

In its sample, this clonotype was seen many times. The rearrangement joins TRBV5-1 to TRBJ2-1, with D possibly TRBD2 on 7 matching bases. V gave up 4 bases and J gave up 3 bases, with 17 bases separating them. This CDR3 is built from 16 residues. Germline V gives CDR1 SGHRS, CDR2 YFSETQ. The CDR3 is CASSPGVGGLYNEQFF. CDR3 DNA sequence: TGCGCCAGCAGCCCTGGGGTCGGGGGGCTCTACAATGAGCAGTTCTTC.

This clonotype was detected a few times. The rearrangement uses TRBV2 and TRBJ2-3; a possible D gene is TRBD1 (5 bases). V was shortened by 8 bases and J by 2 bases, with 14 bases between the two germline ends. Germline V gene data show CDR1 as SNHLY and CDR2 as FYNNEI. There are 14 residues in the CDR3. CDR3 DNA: TGTGCCAGCCTCTCCAGGGAAACCACAGATACGCAGTATTTT. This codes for CASLSRETTDTQYF.

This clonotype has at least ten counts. The CDR3 spells CASSLSGSYNEQFF. CDR3 nucleotide sequence: TGCGCCAGCAGCTTGAGCGGGTCCTACAATGAGCAGTTCTTC. This chain links TRBV5-1 with TRBJ2-1; TRBD2 is a possible D gene (6 bases). The V end was cut by 1 base, the J end by 1 base, with 6 bases between. This CDR3 has 14 residues. CDR1 SGHRS and CDR2 YFSETQ come from the germline V gene.

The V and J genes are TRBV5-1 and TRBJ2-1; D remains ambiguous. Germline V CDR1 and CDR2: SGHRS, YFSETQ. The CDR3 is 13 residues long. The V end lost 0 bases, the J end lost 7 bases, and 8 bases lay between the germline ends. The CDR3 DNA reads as TGCGCCAGCAGCTTGGAGGCGATGAATGAGCAGTTCTTC. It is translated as CASSLEAMNEQFF.

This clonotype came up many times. Written as DNA, the CDR3 is TGCAGTGCTTCGGGGGGGGTCTACAATGAGCAGTTCTTC. It translates to CSASGGVYNEQFF. V and J are TRBV20-1 and TRBJ2-1; 8 bases are shared with TRBD2. This CDR3 contains 13 residues. V dropped 5 bases and J dropped 3; count of bases not matched to a gene: 3. The germline V gene encodes CDR1 DFQATT and CDR2 SNEGSKA (reference sequence).